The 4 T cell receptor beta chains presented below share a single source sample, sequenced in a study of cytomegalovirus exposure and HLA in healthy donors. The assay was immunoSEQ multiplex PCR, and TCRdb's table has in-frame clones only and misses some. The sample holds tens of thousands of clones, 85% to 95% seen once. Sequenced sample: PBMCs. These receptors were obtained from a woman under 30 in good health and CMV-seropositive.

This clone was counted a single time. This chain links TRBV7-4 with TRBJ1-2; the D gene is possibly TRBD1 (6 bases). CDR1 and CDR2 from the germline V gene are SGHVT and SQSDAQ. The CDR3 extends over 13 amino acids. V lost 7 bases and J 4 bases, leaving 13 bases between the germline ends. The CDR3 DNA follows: TGTGCCAGCAACCGATCAGGGGTCTATGGCTACACCTTC. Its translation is CASNRSGVYGYTF.

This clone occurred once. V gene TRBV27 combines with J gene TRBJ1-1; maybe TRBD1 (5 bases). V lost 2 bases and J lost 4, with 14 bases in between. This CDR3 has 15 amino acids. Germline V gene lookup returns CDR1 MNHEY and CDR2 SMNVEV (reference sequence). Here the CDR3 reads CASSLSVEGTTEAFF. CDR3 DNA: TGTGCCAGCAGTTTAAGCGTGGAGGGGACCACTGAAGCTTTCTTT.

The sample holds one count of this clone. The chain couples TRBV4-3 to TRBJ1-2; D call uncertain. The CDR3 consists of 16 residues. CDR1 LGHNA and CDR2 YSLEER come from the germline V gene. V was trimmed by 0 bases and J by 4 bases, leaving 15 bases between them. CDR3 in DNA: TGCGCCAGCAGCCAAGATTGGGCCACCAACACCTATGGCTACACCTTC. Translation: CASSQDWATNTYGYTF.

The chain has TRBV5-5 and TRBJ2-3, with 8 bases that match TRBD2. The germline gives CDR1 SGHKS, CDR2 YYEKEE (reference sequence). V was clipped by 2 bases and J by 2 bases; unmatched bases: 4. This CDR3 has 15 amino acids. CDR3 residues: CASSLREGFTDTQYF. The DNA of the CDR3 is TGTGCCAGCAGCTTACGGGAGGGCTTCACAGATACGCAGTATTTT.